The rows below give T cell receptor beta chains drawn from one sample of a study of cytomegalovirus exposure and HLA in healthy donors. Assay used: immunoSEQ multiplex PCR; TCRdb lists only in-frame clones, some missing. The sample records 150,000 to 200,000 clones, about four fifths being singletons. Material: PBMCs. These receptors were taken from a boy aged 2 to 10 in good health and CMV-seronegative. Each CDR3 is given with its conserved first and last residue. D genes are given only for firm matches. Part of the rows lack a size; the others show once, few, many or a class for expanded clones.

TRBV4-3	TRBD1	TRBJ2-5	few	TGCGCCAGCAGCCCCGGACAGGGGAAAGAGACCCAGTACTTC	CASSPGQGKETQYF
TRBV9	NA	TRBJ2-3	once	TGTGCCAGCAGCCGCCCGAGTCGCGGGACTGACACAGATACGCAGTATTTT	CASSRPSRGTDTDTQYF
TRBV29-1	NA	TRBJ2-5	once	TGCAGCGGGGGGCAGGGGCAGGAGACCCAGTACTTC	CSGGQGQETQYF
TRBV6-5	NA	TRBJ2-7	NA	TGTGCCAGCAGTTACTCAGACAGAAACTACGAGCAGTACTTC	CASSYSDRNYEQYF
TRBV19	NA	TRBJ1-1	NA	TGTGCCAGTATTGGGGGGACTGAAGCTTTCTTT	CASIGGTEAFF
TRBV6-5	NA	TRBJ1-4	NA	TGTGCCAGCAGCCTCCAGGCCAAGAGAGAAAAACTGTTTTTT	CASSLQAKREKLFF
TRBV5-8	NA	TRBJ2-2	NA	TGTGCCAGCAGCTTGGCGGTTACCGGGGAGCTGTTTTTT	CASSLAVTGELFF
TRBV7-6	NA	TRBJ1-1	NA	TGTGCCAGCAGCTTACAGGGTATGAACACTGAAGCTTTCTTT	CASSLQGMNTEAFF
TRBV7-2	TRBD1	TRBJ1-5	NA	TGTGCCAGCAGTTTTGACAGGGGGCGCCAGCCCCAGCATTTT	CASSFDRGRQPQHF
TRBV7-3	TRBD1	TRBJ2-1	NA	TGTGCCAGCAGCTTAATAGGGGGCCGCAATGAGCAGTTCTTC	CASSLIGGRNEQFF